This T cell receptor beta chain was profiled in a study of shared clonotypes between healthy human individuals. The CDR3 extends over 13 amino acids. The V end was cut by 4 bases, the J end by 6 bases, with 10 bases between. Looked up from germline, CDR1 is SEHNR and CDR2 is FQNEAQ (reference sequence). Those who donated were healthy HIV-negative adults, with no recent acute infections or vaccinations reported. Assay: immunoSEQ multiplex PCR; the TCRdb copy retains only in-frame clones and omits some. The sample records about 1.5 million clones, 95% to 99% being singletons. The genes are TRBV7-9 and TRBJ2-4, with a weak D call TRBD2 (5 bases). The sequence came from a man aged 25 to 40 in good health. The sequencing input was naive CD4+ T cells sorted from blood. Documented subset: CD45RA+ positively selected. The CDR3: CASSSGVGNIQYF. The CDR3 DNA reads TGTGCCAGCAGCTCCGGGGTCGGAAACATTCAGTACTTC.